This passage covers 12 T cell receptor beta chains from one sample sequenced in a study of cytomegalovirus exposure and HLA in healthy donors. Method: immunoSEQ multiplex PCR; TCRdb's copy keeps in-frame clones and lacks some. Of around 91,000 clones listed, around 93% are singletons. The sequencing input was PBMCs. The receptors stem from a woman in her 30s in good health and CMV-seropositive.

The rearrangement uses TRBV2 and TRBJ1-5; the D is unclear. The CDR3 has 17 residues. V gave up 4 bases and J gave up 3 bases, with 19 bases separating them. CDR1 is SNHLY, CDR2 FYNNEI, per germline. Here the CDR3 DNA reads TGTGCCAGCAGTGGCAAGGCGGATAGGTCCATCAATCAGCCCCAGCATTTT. This gives the protein CASSGKADRSINQPQHF.

This clone was detected only a few times. The chain employs TRBV2 and TRBJ2-2; D possibly corresponds to TRBD2 (5 bases). V gave up 5 bases and J gave up 6 bases, with 10 bases separating them. This CDR3 is built from 13 residues. Germline CDR1 SNHLY, CDR2 FYNNEI. For the CDR3, the DNA is TGTGCCAGCAGTTCTACTAGATCCGGGGAGCTGTTTTTT. Translating gives CASSSTRSGELFF. The whole variable domain, remainder taken from reference TRBV2 and TRBJ2-2, is EPEVTQTPSHQVTQMGQEVILRCVPISNHLYFYWYRQILGQKVEFLVSFYNNEISEKSEIFDDQFSVERPDGSNFTLKIRSTKLEDSAMYFCASSSTRSGELFFGEGSRLTVL.

The rearrangement joins TRBV7-2 to TRBJ2-1; unclear D gene. CDR1 is SGHTA, CDR2 FQGNSA, per germline. The CDR3 sequence is 16 residues long. The V end was cut by 0 bases, the J end by 7 bases, with 16 bases between. The CDR3 DNA is TGTGCCAGCAGCTTAGCCCGGGTAGAACCTAGTAATGAGCAGTTCTTC. The encoded protein is CASSLARVEPSNEQFF.

The chain employs TRBV11-2 and TRBJ2-1; D is uncertain. Germline values: CDR1 SGHAT, CDR2 FQNNGV. V lost 5 bases, J lost 9 bases, and 20 bases lay in between. The CDR3 consists of 15 residues. The CDR3 nucleotides are TGTGCCAGCAGCCGAACATGGCGAGACAATGGTGAGCAGTTCTTC. Translating gives CASSRTWRDNGEQFF.

The rearrangement links TRBV5-1 to TRBJ2-7, with D unclear. The CDR3 runs to 12 residues. The V gene's germline CDR1 is SGHRS and CDR2 YFSETQ. Trimming stripped 1 base from V and 5 bases from J, with 7 bases between. CDR3 sequence (DNA): TGCGCCAGCAGCTTGAACTTGGACGAGCAGTACTTC. Translation: CASSLNLDEQYF.

CDR3: CACPLSSGTGAVGELFF. The CDR3 bases are TGTGCCTGTCCCCTTAGCTCCGGGACAGGGGCGGTCGGGGAGCTGTTTTTT. This chain connects TRBV30 to TRBJ2-2, with 10 bases aligning to TRBD1. The germline V gene has CDR1 GTSNPN and CDR2 SVGIG (reference sequence). The CDR3 covers 17 residues. V dropped 6 bases and J dropped 7; count of bases not matched to a gene: 17.

V and J are TRBV30 and TRBJ2-5; 7 nucleotides align to TRBD2. The germline CDR1 and CDR2 sequences are GTSNPN and SVGIG (reference sequence). The CDR3 is made up of 15 amino acids. Losses at the gene ends were 2 bases for V and 1 base for J; bases not matched to a gene: 7. The CDR3 nucleotides read TGTGCCTGGAGTCCACCTAGCGGAGCCCAAGAGACCCAGTACTTC. Translated: CAWSPPSGAQETQYF.

This clone was detected a few times. The chain couples TRBV11-2 to TRBJ1-1; no clear D. V was cut by 1 base and J by 0 bases, with 3 bases left in between. Germline-derived CDR1 and CDR2 are SGHAT and FQNNGV. The CDR3 is 13 amino acids. The CDR3 DNA sequence: TGTGCCAGCAGCTTAGCAGTGAACACTGAAGCTTTCTTT. Its translation: CASSLAVNTEAFF. Full variable domain (missing parts from reference TRBV11-2 and TRBJ1-1): EAGVAQSPRYKIIEKRQSVAFWCNPISGHATLYWYQQILGQGPKLLIQFQNNGVVDDSQLPKDRFSAERLKGVDSTLKIQPAKLEDSAVYLCASSLAVNTEAFFGQGTRLTVV.

The V gene is TRBV28, the J gene TRBJ2-1, with 8 bases that match TRBD1. V shed 2 bases and J 7 bases; nucleotides not matched to a gene: 4. Germline values: CDR1 MDHEN, CDR2 SYDVKM. The CDR3 runs 14 residues. The CDR3 here is CASSLEDRANEQFF. The CDR3 coding sequence is TGTGCCAGCAGTTTAGAGGACAGGGCGAATGAGCAGTTCTTC.

This rearrangement joins TRBV5-1 to TRBJ2-1, with TRBD2 identical over 14 bases. In germline, CDR1 is SGHRS, CDR2 YFSETQ. The V gene end was trimmed by 0 bases and the J gene end by 8 bases; junction bases not matched to a gene: 7. This CDR3 is built from 17 residues. The CDR3 is CASSLVPGLAGVDEQFF. For the CDR3, the DNA is TGCGCCAGCAGCTTGGTACCGGGACTAGCGGGAGTTGATGAGCAGTTCTTC.

The chain couples TRBV28 to TRBJ1-3; TRBD1 might be the D (5 bases). Trimming removed 3 bases from V and 1 base from J, with 10 bases in between. The germline gives CDR1 MDHEN, CDR2 SYDVKM. CDR3 length: 15 residues. The CDR3 sequence is CASSLQGYSGNTIYF. The CDR3 bases are TGTGCCAGCAGTTTGCAGGGCTATTCTGGAAACACCATATATTTT.

The chain combines TRBV11-2 with TRBJ2-2, with 12 positions matching TRBD2. The CDR3 totals 17 residues. The ends lost 4 bases at V and 0 bases at J; junction bases unmatched: 3. CDR1 and CDR2 from the germline V gene are SGHAT and FQNNGV. CDR3 coding DNA: TGTGCCAGCAGCTGGAGGACTAGCGGGGCGAACACCGGGGAGCTGTTTTTT. It translates to CASSWRTSGANTGELFF.